Below, 9 T cell receptor beta chains from the same sample are listed, as sequenced in a study of blood T cells in healthy people across ages. The authors ran a second PCR of 7 to 11 cycles using a sample-barcoded 5' primer and a J-beta primer mix. MiXCR, run by TCRdb on the 5' RACE reads, gives a single entry per CDR3 protein. This sample has around 1,000,000 distinct CDR3 sequences, with around 25% found just once. These records were also assigned to another study, of T cells of mothers and their children.

Sequenced input: blood. Receptor source: a girl aged 2-15 years in good health.

This clonotype was seen more than once but under ten times. The CDR3 is CATSRAGQGNTEAFF. The CDR3 DNA is TGTGCCACCAGCCGGGCTGGACAGGGGAACACTGAAGCTTTCTTT. V is TRBV15 and J is TRBJ1-1; 8 nucleotides line up with TRBD1. There are 15 residues in the CDR3. V was pared by 5 bases and J by 1 base, with 6 bases of the junction left unmatched. The germline V gene has CDR1 LNHNV and CDR2 YYDKDF (reference sequence).

The rearrangement joins TRBV7-2 to TRBJ1-4; D remains unclear. This CDR3 is built from 15 residues. CDR1 is SGHTA and CDR2 is FQGNSA in the germline V gene. V gave up 1 base and J gave up 7 bases, with 13 bases separating them. The CDR3 here is CASSLGSPGPEKLFF. CDR3 sequence (DNA): TGTGCCAGCAGCTTAGGTAGCCCGGGCCCTGAAAAACTGTTTTTT.

V gene TRBV5-5 combines with J gene TRBJ2-3; a possible D gene is TRBD1 (5 bases). V shed 9 bases and J shed 4 bases, with 9 bases lying between them. Per germline, CDR1 SGHKS and CDR2 YYEKEE (reference sequence). The CDR3 has 11 amino acids. CDR3: CATQGADTQYF. The CDR3 DNA sequence: TGTGCCACCCAAGGGGCAGATACGCAGTATTTT. The variable domain in full, with the rest retrieved from reference TRBV5-5 and TRBJ2-3, is DAGVTQSPTHLIKTRGQQVTLRCSPISGHKSVSWYQQVLGQGPQFIFQYYEKEERGRGNFPDRFSARQFPNYSSELNVNALLLGDSALYLCATQGADTQYFGPGTRLTVL.

This clonotype came up a few times. This chain uses TRBV27 with TRBJ1-5; D is possibly TRBD1 (5 bases). V was clipped by 5 bases and J by 0 bases, with 11 bases between them. The V gene's germline CDR1 is MNHEY and CDR2 SMNVEV (reference sequence). This CDR3 has 15 amino acids. The CDR3 loop reads CASSLGEYSNQPQHF. CDR3 nucleotide sequence: TGTGCCAGCAGTCTAGGGGAGTATAGCAATCAGCCCCAGCATTTT.

This clonotype was picked up a small number of times. The chain couples TRBV11-2 to TRBJ2-1; D gene unclear. This CDR3 contains 13 residues. Trimming left V 2 bases short and J 6 bases short, with 8 bases between. Germline lookup yields CDR1 SGHAT and CDR2 FQNNGV. CDR3: CASSLTMSNEQFF. CDR3 DNA: TGTGCCAGCAGCTTAACTATGAGCAATGAGCAGTTCTTC.

The V call is TRBV6-5, the J call TRBJ2-2, with a tentative D call TRBD1 (5 bases). The length of the CDR3 is 15 residues. V was shortened by 2 bases and J by 7 bases, with 14 bases between the two germline ends. Germline values: CDR1 MNHEY, CDR2 SVGAGI. The CDR3 is CASSYKGFDNGELFF. The CDR3 nucleotides read TGTGCCAGCAGTTACAAGGGGTTTGATAACGGGGAGCTGTTTTTT.

The chain uses TRBV28 and TRBJ1-1; TRBD1 matches at 8 bases. CDR3 length equals 18 residues. Germline assignment: CDR1 MDHEN and CDR2 SYDVKM. V shed 5 bases, J shed 4 bases, and the junction held 18 bases outside the gene matches. CDR3 nucleotides: TGTGCCAGCAGTCTATTACCTCGGACAGGGCGGAGGGGCACTGAAGCTTTCTTT. This sequence encodes CASSLLPRTGRRGTEAFF. Variable domain in full (rest from reference TRBV28 and TRBJ1-1): DVKVTQSSRYLVKRTGEKVFLECVQDMDHENMFWYRQDPGLGLRLIYFSYDVKMKEKGDIPEGYSVSREKKERFSLILESASTNQTSMYLCASSLLPRTGRRGTEAFFGQGTRLTVV.

This clonotype is a singleton in its sample. The rearrangement uses TRBV24-1 and TRBJ2-3; 7 nucleotides line up with TRBD2. There are 15 residues in the CDR3. Germline V gene lookup returns CDR1 KGHDR and CDR2 SFDVKD. After removal of 7 bases from V and 1 base from J, the junction contained 7 bases not matched to a gene. This CDR3 is CATRGPSGGTDTQYF. The CDR3 DNA reads as TGTGCCACCAGGGGGCCTAGCGGCGGCACAGATACGCAGTATTTT.

This clonotype showed up just a few times. The chain is built from TRBV20-1 and TRBJ2-2, with TRBD2 as a possible D gene (7 bases). Per germline, CDR1 DFQATT and CDR2 SNEGSKA (reference sequence). The ends were cut back, 2 bases at V and 4 bases at J, with 17 bases in the middle. The length of the CDR3 is 16 residues. CDR3 DNA: TGCAGTGCTAGACCACGGGGGGCAGGGCTCACCGGGGAGCTGTTTTTT. Residues: CSARPRGAGLTGELFF.